A selection of T cell receptor beta chains follows, all from one sample in a study of CD8 T cells in Susac syndrome. TCRdb called the immunoSEQ multiplex PCR reads again in MiXCR, with one record for every CDR3 protein. Seen here are 120,000 or so distinct CDR3 sequences, just under 95% observed once, and the top ten hold about 0.28%. Sequenced input: CD8+ T cells from PBMCs. The receptors shown here come from a human donor with Susac syndrome. Both conserved end residues are part of each CDR3. The D gene is left open where the match is weak. Expanded clones get a size class; other rows say once, few or many, or leave the size out.

V gene,J gene,D gene,clone size,CDR3 DNA,CDR3 protein
TRBV19,TRBJ2-1,TRBD2,-,TGTGCCAGTAGTAATCGGGGGGCCTACAATGAGCAGTTCTTC,CASSNRGAYNEQFF
TRBV9,TRBJ2-4,-,-,TGTGCCAGCAGTACGGACAGACAGAACATTCAGTACTTC,CASSTDRQNIQYF
TRBV15,TRBJ1-5,-,-,TGTGCCACCAGCAGAGATCCACCGCTCCAGGGGCCCTCGGGTCAGCCCCAGCATTTT,CATSRDPPLQGPSGQPQHF
TRBV4-2,TRBJ2-1,-,-,TGTGCCAGCAGCCAAGATCATGCAGGGGACAATGAGCAGTTCTTC,CASSQDHAGDNEQFF
TRBV4-3,TRBJ1-1,TRBD1,-,TGCGCCAGCAGCCAAGAGGGACAGGCTGAAGTTTTCTTT,CASSQEGQAEVFF
TRBV6-1,TRBJ2-6,-,-,TGTGCCAGCAGTCTCTGGGGGCCAGACGGGGCCAACGTCCTGACTTTC,CASSLWGPDGANVLTF
TRBV25-1,TRBJ1-1,-,-,TGTGCCAGCAGTGACGGGACGCCTCCGGACACTGAAGCTTTCTTT,CASSDGTPPDTEAFF
TRBV20-1,TRBJ1-1,TRBD1,-,TGCAGTGCTAGAGTCCCAGGGGGGAGCACTGAAGCTTTCTTT,CSARVPGGSTEAFF
TRBV18,TRBJ1-2,TRBD1,-,TGTGCCAGCTCACAAAACAGGGGGCGCGAAGTAAACTATGGCTACACCTTC,CASSQNRGREVNYGYTF
TRBV6-2/TRBV6-3,TRBJ2-2,-,-,TGTGCCAGCAGTTACGATAGCGGACAGGAAGGGATTTTT,CASSYDSGQEGIF
TRBV5-1,TRBJ2-1,TRBD1,-,TGCGCCAGCAGCGCCGACAGGGAAAATGAGCAGTTCTTC,CASSADRENEQFF
TRBV29-1,TRBJ1-2,TRBD1,once,TGCAGCGTTGGACAGGGCTCTAACTATGGCTACACCTTC,CSVGQGSNYGYTF
TRBV6-6,TRBJ2-7,-,-,TGTGCCAGCAGCGAAAACAGGGCTAAGCCCTACGAGCAGTACTTC,CASSENRAKPYEQYF
TRBV13,TRBJ2-1,-,-,TGTGCCAGCAGCTTAGCGTTGGACAGCCACAATGAGCAGTTCTTC,CASSLALDSHNEQFF
TRBV20-1,TRBJ2-5,TRBD2,-,TGCAGTGCCCCCGGCGGGGGGTACCAAGAGACCCAGTACTTC,CSAPGGGYQETQYF
TRBV7-8,TRBJ1-4,-,-,TGTGCCAGCAGCTTAGGGGTCCCCTGGGCAGTTAATGAAAAACTGTTTTTT,CASSLGVPWAVNEKLFF
TRBV5-6,TRBJ2-1,TRBD2,-,TGTGCCAGCAGCTCCATATCGACTAGCGGCTCAAACAATGAGCAGTTCTTC,CASSSISTSGSNNEQFF
TRBV12-3/TRBV12-4,TRBJ2-7,TRBD2,few,TGTGCCAGCAGTCCTTTAGCGGGGGAGACCTACGAGCAGTACTTC,CASSPLAGETYEQYF
TRBV5-1,TRBJ2-1,TRBD1,-,TGCGCCAGCAGCTGGCGGACAGGGAACTACAATGAGCAGTTCTTC,CASSWRTGNYNEQFF
TRBV29-1,TRBJ2-7,-,-,TGCAGCGCCAGGGGGACTTCTACGGAGCAGTACTTC,CSARGTSTEQYF
TRBV5-6,TRBJ2-2,-,-,TGTGCCAGCAGCTTTACGCCCTGGAACACCGGGGAGCTGTTTTTT,CASSFTPWNTGELFF
TRBV12-3/TRBV12-4,TRBJ1-1,TRBD1,-,TGTGCCAGCAGGGACGCAGGGGGCCGGGGCACTGAAGCTTTCTTT,CASRDAGGRGTEAFF
TRBV29-1,TRBJ2-7,TRBD1,-,TGCAGCGTTCTTAGGGACAGGGGATCCTACGAGCAGTACTTC,CSVLRDRGSYEQYF
TRBV12-3/TRBV12-4,TRBJ2-3,-,-,TGTGCCAGCAGGCCGGGTGGCACAGATACGCAGTATTTT,CASRPGGTDTQYF
TRBV15,TRBJ2-3,-,-,TGTGCCACCAGCAGACCGCCGGACAGTACAGATACGCAGTATTTT,CATSRPPDSTDTQYF
TRBV30,TRBJ2-5,-,-,TGTGCCTGGAGTGTCGGGGCCCCAGAGACCCAGTACTTC,CAWSVGAPETQYF
TRBV7-9,TRBJ1-1,-,-,TGTGCCAGCAGCTTAGGGCCTCTGGCGGAGGTGAACACTGAAGCTTTCTTT,CASSLGPLAEVNTEAFF